The T cell receptor (beta chain) described here comes from a study of blood T cell repertoires in COVID-19. Study in general: The United States, Italy and Spain supplied acute and convalescent COVID-19 samples. T cells, B-cell-depleted T cells, or PBMCs provided the cDNA or gDNA that served as material.

Germline V CDR1 and CDR2: SQVTM, ANQGSEA. Germline trimming cut 7 bases from V and 5 bases from J; bases unmatched to any gene: 8. This CDR3 has 13 residues. Only one count was recorded for this clone. Data came from immunoSEQ multiplex PCR; TCRdb stores just in-frame clones and leaves some out. Of more than 95,000 clones detected, around 90% appear once; the ten largest clones hold 3% to 3.5%. The sample was peripheral blood. The chain is built from TRBV29-1 and TRBJ1-1; TRBD1 agrees at 9 bases. The clonotype originates from a man aged 50-59 years in a cohort sampled during active COVID-19. The CDR3 reads CSAGQGFFTEAFF. The CDR3 nucleotides are TGCAGCGCGGGACAGGGTTTTTTTACTGAAGCTTTCTTT.